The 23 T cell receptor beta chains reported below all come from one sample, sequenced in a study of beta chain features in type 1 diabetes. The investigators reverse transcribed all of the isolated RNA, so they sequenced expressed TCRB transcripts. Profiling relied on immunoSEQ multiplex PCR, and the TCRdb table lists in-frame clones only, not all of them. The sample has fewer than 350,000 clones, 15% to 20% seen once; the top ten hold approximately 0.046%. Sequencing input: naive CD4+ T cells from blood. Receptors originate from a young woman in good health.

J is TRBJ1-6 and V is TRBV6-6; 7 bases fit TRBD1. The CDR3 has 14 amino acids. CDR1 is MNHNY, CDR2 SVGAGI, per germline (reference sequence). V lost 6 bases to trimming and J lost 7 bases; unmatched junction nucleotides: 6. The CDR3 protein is CASREDRRNSPLHF. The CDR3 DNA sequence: TGTGCCAGCAGAGAGGACAGGAGGAATTCACCCCTCCACTTT.

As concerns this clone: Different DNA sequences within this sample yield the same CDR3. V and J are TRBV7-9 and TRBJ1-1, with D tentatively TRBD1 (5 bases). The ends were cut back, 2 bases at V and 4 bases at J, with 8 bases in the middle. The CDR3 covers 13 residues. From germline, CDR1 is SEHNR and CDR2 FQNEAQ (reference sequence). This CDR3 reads CASSLQGGTEAFF. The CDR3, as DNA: TGTGCCAGCAGCTTACAGGGAGGCACTGAAGCTTTCTTT.

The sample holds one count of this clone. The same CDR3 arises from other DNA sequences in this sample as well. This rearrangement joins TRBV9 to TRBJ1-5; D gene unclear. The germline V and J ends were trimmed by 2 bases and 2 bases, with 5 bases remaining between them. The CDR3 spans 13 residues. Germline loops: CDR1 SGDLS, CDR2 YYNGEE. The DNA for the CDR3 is TGTGCCAGCAGCGTTCAGGGCAATCAGCCCCAGCATTTT. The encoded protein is CASSVQGNQPQHF. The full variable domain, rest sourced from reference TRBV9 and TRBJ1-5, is DSGVTQTPKHLITATGQRVTLRCSPRSGDLSVYWYQQSLDQGLQFLIQYYNGEERAKGNILERFSAQQFPDLHSELNLSSLELGDSALYFCASSVQGNQPQHFGDGTRLSIL.

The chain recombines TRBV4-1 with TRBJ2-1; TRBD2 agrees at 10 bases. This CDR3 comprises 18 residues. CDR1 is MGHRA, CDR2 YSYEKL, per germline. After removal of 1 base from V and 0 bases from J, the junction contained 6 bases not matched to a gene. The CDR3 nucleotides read TGCGCCAGCAGCCAAGCTCTAGCGGGAGCTAGCTCCTACAATGAGCAGTTCTTC. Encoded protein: CASSQALAGASSYNEQFF.

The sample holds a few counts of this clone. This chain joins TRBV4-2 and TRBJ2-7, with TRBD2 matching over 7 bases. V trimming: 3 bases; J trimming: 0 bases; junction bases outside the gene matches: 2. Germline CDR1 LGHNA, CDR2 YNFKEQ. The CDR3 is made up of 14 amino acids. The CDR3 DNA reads TGTGCCAGCAGCCAGGCGGGAGTCTCCTACGAGCAGTACTTC. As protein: CASSQAGVSYEQYF.

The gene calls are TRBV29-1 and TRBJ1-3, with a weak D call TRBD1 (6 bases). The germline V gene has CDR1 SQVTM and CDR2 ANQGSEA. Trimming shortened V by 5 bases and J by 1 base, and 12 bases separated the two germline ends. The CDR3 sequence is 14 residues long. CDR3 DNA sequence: TGCAGCGTTCAGGGGTCGGTATCTGGAAACACCATATATTTT. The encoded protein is CSVQGSVSGNTIYF.

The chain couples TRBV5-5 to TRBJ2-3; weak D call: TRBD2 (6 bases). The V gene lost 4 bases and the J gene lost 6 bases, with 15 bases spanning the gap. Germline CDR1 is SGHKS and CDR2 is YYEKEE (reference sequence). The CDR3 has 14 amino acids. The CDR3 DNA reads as TGTGCCAGCAGCCCTACTCCAGCGGGCGATACGCAGTATTTT. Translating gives CASSPTPAGDTQYF.

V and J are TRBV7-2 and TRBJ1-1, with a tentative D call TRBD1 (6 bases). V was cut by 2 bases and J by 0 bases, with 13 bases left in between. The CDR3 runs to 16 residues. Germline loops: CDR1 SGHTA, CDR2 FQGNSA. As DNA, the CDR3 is TGTGCCAGCAGCTTACGGACAGCACTAATGAACACTGAAGCTTTCTTT. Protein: CASSLRTALMNTEAFF.

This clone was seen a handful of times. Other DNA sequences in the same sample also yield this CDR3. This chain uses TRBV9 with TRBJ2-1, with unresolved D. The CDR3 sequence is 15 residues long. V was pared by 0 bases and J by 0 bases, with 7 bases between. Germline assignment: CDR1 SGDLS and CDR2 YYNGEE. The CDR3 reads CASSVGASSYNEQFF. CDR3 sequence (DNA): TGTGCCAGCAGCGTAGGGGCAAGCTCCTACAATGAGCAGTTCTTC.

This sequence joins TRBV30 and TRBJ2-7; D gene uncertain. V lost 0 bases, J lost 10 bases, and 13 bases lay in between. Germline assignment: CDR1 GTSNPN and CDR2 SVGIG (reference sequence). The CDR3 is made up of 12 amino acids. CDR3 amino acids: CAWSVAPVGQYF. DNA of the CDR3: TGTGCCTGGAGTGTAGCCCCCGTCGGTCAGTACTTC. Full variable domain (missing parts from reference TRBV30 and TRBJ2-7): SQTIHQWPATLVQPVGSPLSLECTVEGTSNPNLYWYRQAAGRGLQLLFYSVGIGQISSEVPQNLSASRPQDRQFILSSKKLLLSDSGFYLCAWSVAPVGQYFGPGTRLTVT.

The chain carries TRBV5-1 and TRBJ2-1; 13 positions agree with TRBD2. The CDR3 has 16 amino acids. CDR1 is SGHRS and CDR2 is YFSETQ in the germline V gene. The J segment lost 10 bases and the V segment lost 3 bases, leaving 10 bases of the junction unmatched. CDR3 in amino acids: CASSSTGLAGDNEQFF. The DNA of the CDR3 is TGCGCCAGCAGCTCGACCGGACTAGCGGGAGATAACGAGCAGTTCTTC.

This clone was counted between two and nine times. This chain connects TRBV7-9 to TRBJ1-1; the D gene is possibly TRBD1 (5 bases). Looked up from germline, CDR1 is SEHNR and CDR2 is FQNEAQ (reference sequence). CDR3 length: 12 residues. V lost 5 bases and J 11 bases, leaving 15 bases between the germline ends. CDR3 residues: CASSRGEVSAFF. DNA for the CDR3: TGTGCCAGCAGCAGAGGGGAGGTGTCGGCTTTCTTT.

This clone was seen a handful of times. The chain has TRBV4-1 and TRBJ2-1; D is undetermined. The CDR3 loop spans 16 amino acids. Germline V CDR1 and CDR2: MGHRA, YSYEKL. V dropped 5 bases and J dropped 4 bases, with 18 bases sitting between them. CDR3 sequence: CASSYRTASSYNEQFF. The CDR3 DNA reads TGCGCCAGCAGCTATCGAACCGCGAGTTCTTACAATGAGCAGTTCTTC.

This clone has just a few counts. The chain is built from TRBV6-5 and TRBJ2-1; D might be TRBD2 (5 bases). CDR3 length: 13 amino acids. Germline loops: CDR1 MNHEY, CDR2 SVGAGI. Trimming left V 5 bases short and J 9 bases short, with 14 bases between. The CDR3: CASSTHREREQFF. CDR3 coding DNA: TGTGCCAGCAGTACCCATAGGGAGCGTGAGCAGTTCTTC.

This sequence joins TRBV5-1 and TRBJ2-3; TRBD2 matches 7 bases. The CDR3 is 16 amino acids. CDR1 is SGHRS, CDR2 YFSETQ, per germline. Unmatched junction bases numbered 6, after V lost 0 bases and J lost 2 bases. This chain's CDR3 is CASSLGREVPTDTQYF. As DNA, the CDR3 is TGCGCCAGCAGCTTGGGACGGGAGGTCCCCACAGATACGCAGTATTTT.

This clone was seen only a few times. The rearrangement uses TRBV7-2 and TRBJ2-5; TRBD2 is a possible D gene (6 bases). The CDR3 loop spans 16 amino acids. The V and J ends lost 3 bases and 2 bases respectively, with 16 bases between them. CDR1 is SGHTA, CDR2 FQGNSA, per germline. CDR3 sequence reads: CASSFFDGGQQETQYF. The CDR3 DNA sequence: TGTGCCAGCAGCTTTTTCGACGGGGGTCAGCAAGAGACCCAGTACTTC.

CDR3 nucleotide sequence: TGTGCCAGCAGCGTCGGACTAGCGGGGGCCCTGGCCCGGGAGACCCAGTACTTC. Its translation: CASSVGLAGALARETQYF. The chain employs TRBV9 and TRBJ2-5; 13 nucleotides align to TRBD2. The CDR3 spans 18 residues. With 2 bases clipped from V and 5 bases from J, the junction kept 12 bases outside the gene matches. Germline CDR1 SGDLS, CDR2 YYNGEE.

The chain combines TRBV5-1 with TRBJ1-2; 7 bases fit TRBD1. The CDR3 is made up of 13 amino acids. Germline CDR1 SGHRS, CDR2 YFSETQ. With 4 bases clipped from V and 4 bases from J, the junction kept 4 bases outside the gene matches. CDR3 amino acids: CASSVGGGYGYTF. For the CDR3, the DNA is TGCGCCAGCAGCGTAGGGGGCGGCTATGGCTACACCTTC.

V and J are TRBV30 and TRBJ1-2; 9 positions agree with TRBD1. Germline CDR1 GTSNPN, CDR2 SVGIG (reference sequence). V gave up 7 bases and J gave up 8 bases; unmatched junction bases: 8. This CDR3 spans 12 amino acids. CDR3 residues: CAFDRGSQGYTF. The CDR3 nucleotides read TGTGCCTTCGACAGGGGGAGTCAAGGCTACACCTTC.

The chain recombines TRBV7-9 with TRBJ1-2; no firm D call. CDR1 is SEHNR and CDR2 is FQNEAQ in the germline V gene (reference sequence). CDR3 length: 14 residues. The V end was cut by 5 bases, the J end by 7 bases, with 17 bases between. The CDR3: CASSPEVTPLGYTF. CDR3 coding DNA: TGTGCCAGCAGCCCAGAGGTCACTCCTCTTGGCTACACCTTC. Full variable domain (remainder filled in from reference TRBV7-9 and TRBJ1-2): DTGVSQNPRHKITKRGQNVTFRCDPISEHNRLYWYRQTLGQGPEFLTYFQNEAQLEKSRLLSDRFSAERPKGSFSTLEIQRTEQGDSAMYLCASSPEVTPLGYTFGSGTRLTVV.

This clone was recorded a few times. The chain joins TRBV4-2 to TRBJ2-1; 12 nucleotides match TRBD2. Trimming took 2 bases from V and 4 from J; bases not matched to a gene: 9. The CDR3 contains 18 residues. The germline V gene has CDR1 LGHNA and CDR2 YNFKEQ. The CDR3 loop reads CASSQPLWTSGVYNEQFF. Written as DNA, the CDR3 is TGTGCCAGCAGCCAACCTCTCTGGACTAGCGGGGTTTACAATGAGCAGTTCTTC.

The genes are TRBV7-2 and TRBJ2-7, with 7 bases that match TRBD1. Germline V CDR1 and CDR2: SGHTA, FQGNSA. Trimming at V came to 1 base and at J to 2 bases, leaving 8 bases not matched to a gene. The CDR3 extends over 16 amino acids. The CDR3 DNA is TGTGCCAGCAGCTTAGGTCTTGGCCAGGGGGCCTACGAGCAGTACTTC. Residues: CASSLGLGQGAYEQYF.

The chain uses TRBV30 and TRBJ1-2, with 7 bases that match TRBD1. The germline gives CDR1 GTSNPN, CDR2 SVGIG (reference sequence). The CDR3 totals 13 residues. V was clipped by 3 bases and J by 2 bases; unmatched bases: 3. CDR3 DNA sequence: TGTGCCTGGAGAGGGGGACAGAACTATGGCTACACCTTC. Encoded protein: CAWRGGQNYGYTF.